The TCR beta chain described here comes from a study of T cells in Graves' hyperthyroidism and ophthalmopathy. Ahead of any ophthalmopathy symptoms, the blood sample was obtained at the first diagnosis of hyperthyroidism. RNA transcripts gave rise to amplified TCR beta CDR3 regions. The HTBI set primed first-round TCR CDR3 RT-PCR. MiXCR was run by TCRdb on the multiplex PCR reads, yielding one entry per CDR3 protein. Here the sample spans around 300,000 distinct CDR3 sequences, less than 30% being singletons. Germline trimming cut 3 bases from V and 6 bases from J; bases unmatched to any gene: 8. The CDR3 totals 14 residues. Per the germline V gene, CDR1 is DFQATT and CDR2 is SNEGSKA (reference sequence).

This TCR was sampled from a man aged 40-49 years with Graves' hyperthyroidism that later progressed to Graves' ophthalmopathy. The rearrangement links TRBV20-1 to TRBJ1-1; 9 bases agree with TRBD1. The sample comprised blood. In DNA, the CDR3 is TGCAGTGCTAGGCTAACAGGGGGCGTCCCTGAAGCTTTCTTT. Residues: CSARLTGGVPEAFF.